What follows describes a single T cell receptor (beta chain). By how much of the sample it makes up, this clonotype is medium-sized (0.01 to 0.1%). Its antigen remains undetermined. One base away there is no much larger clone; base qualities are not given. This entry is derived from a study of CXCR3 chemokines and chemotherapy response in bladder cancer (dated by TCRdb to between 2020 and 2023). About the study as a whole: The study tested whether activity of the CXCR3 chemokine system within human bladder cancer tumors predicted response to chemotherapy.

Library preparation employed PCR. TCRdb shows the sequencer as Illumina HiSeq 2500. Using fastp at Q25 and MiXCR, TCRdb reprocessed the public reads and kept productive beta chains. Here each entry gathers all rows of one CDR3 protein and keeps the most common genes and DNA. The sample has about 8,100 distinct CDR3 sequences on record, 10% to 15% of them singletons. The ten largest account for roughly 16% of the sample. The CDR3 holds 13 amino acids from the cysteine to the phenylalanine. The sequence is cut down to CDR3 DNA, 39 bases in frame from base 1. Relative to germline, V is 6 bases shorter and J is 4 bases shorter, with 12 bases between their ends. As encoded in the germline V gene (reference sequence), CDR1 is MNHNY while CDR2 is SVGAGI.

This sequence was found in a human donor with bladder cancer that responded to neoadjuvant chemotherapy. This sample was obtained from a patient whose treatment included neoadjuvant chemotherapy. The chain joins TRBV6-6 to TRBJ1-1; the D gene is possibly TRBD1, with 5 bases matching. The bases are TGTGCCAGCAGCCGACCAGGGATCACTGAAGCTTTCTTT. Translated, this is CASSRPGITEAFF.